This is a list of T cell receptor beta chains from one sample in a study of vaccination effects on CD4 cells after COVID-19. For these receptors, no antigen is known. Here immunoSEQ multiplex PCR was the method, and the copy in TCRdb shows in-frame clones only, minus some. Of about 48,000 clones listed, over 50% were seen once; the top ten hold roughly 6%. The material was CD4+ T cells from PBMCs cultured without peptide, obtained before COVID-19 vaccination. These receptors all come from a human donor who received a COVID-19 vaccine. Both conserved end residues are part of each CDR3. The order of the fields is V gene, D gene, clone size, J gene, CDR3 DNA, CDR3 protein. D genes are given only for firm matches. Clone size is not always given. Where it is, it says once, few, many or a class for expanded clones.

TRBV5-4,.,.,TRBJ2-2,TGTGCCAGCAGCCCACCGGACAGTTACACCGGGGAGCTGTTTTTT,CASSPPDSYTGELFF
TRBV30,.,.,TRBJ1-1,TGTGCCTGGAGTGTACTAAGGGTCACTGAAGCTTTCTTT,CAWSVLRVTEAFF
TRBV2,TRBD1,few,TRBJ2-2,TGTGCCAGCAGTGATAGAGGCAGGGGGCCGCGCGGGGAGCTGTTTTTT,CASSDRGRGPRGELFF
TRBV3-1/TRBV3-2,TRBD1,.,TRBJ1-1,TGTGCCAGCAGCCGGACCTGGACAGGGAGGACTGAAGCTTTCTTT,CASSRTWTGRTEAFF
TRBV6-6,.,.,TRBJ1-1,TGTGCCAGCAGTCAAACCGTGGGTGCTTTCTTT,CASSQTVGAFF
TRBV9,.,.,TRBJ1-5,TGTGCCAGCAGCGGAGAGGGCAATCAGCCCCAGCATTTT,CASSGEGNQPQHF
TRBV5-1,.,.,TRBJ2-1,TGCGCCAGCAGCTTGAGGGCAGGGAGGCACAATGAGCAGTTCTTC,CASSLRAGRHNEQFF
TRBV18,.,.,TRBJ2-1,TGTGCCAGCTCAGTCCATATAGCCGATGAGCAGTTCTTC,CASSVHIADEQFF
TRBV6-1,TRBD2,few,TRBJ2-5,TGTGCCAGCAGTGAGCAAGGGGCACTAGCGGTCGAGACCCAGTACTTC,CASSEQGALAVETQYF
TRBV5-1,TRBD2,.,TRBJ2-3,TGCGCCAGCAGCTCAGGACTAGCGGGAGCAGATACGCAGTATTTT,CASSSGLAGADTQYF
TRBV6-5,.,.,TRBJ2-4,TGTGCCAGCAGCCTTGACAGATTGATAAACATTCAGTACTTC,CASSLDRLINIQYF
TRBV12-2,.,.,TRBJ2-2,TGTGCAAGTCGCCCCGGACTAGCGGTCACCGGGGAGCTGTTTTTT,CASRPGLAVTGELFF
TRBV19,.,.,TRBJ1-1,TGTGCCAGTAGTTTGGGACAGAACACTGAAGCTTTCTTT,CASSLGQNTEAFF
TRBV6-5,TRBD1,few,TRBJ2-7,TGTGCCAGCAGTCAAACGGGACAGGAAGTCGACGAGCAGTACTTC,CASSQTGQEVDEQYF
TRBV12-3/TRBV12-4,TRBD1,few,TRBJ1-2,TGTGCCAGCAGTTTACAGGGGGCTGGCTACACCTTC,CASSLQGAGYTF
TRBV27,.,.,TRBJ2-7,TGTGCCAGCAGTTACCGGACAGCTTCCTACGAGCAGTACTTC,CASSYRTASYEQYF
TRBV5-4,.,once,TRBJ2-1,TGTGCCAGCAGCGCCGGGCAGGGCTCCTACAATGAGCAGTTCTTC,CASSAGQGSYNEQFF
TRBV7-8,.,.,TRBJ1-5,TGTGCCAGCAGCTTAGACCGACAGCCCCAGCATTTT,CASSLDRQPQHF
TRBV28,.,.,TRBJ1-2,TGTGCCAGCAGGGGACCGCTTCGTGGCTACACCTTC,CASRGPLRGYTF
TRBV6-2/TRBV6-3,.,.,TRBJ1-2,TGTGCCAGCAGTTACCGACAGAAGGGATTCCATGGCTACACCTTC,CASSYRQKGFHGYTF
TRBV6-5,TRBD1,.,TRBJ1-5,TGTGCCAGCAGCGGACAGGGGACTAATCAGCCCCAGCATTTT,CASSGQGTNQPQHF
TRBV27,.,.,TRBJ1-1,TGTGCCAGCAGTTTATGGGGGGAAATGAACACTGAAGCTTTCTTT,CASSLWGEMNTEAFF
TRBV7-2,TRBD1,.,TRBJ1-2,TGTGCCAGCAGCTTAGCGACAGGGGGTGGCTACACCTTC,CASSLATGGGYTF
TRBV28,.,few,TRBJ1-5,TGTGCCAGCAGTTTGGGAGGTGACGGCAATCAGCCCCAGCATTTT,CASSLGGDGNQPQHF
TRBV19,.,.,TRBJ2-2,TGTGCCAGTAGCCTCCTCTCGGCAGGGACCGGGGAGCTGTTTTTT,CASSLLSAGTGELFF
TRBV5-4,.,.,TRBJ1-2,TGTGCCAGCAGCTTGGCCCCCGGGGGGGGCTACACCTTC,CASSLAPGGGYTF
TRBV29-1,.,.,TRBJ2-7,TGCAGCGTTGAAGGGTGGGGACAAACCTACGAGCAGTACTTC,CSVEGWGQTYEQYF
TRBV10-3,.,medium-sized,TRBJ2-7,TGTGCCATCAGTGAGTCAGGCAGGGAAGGCGAGCAGTACTTC,CAISESGREGEQYF
TRBV2,TRBD1,.,TRBJ1-2,TGTGCCAGCAGACCCGGGACAGGGAAGGGCTACACCTTC,CASRPGTGKGYTF
TRBV20-1,.,.,TRBJ2-7,TGCAGTTTCGTGGACAGCTACGAGCAGTACTTC,CSFVDSYEQYF
TRBV14,TRBD1,once,TRBJ2-7,TGTGCCAGCGAAAGGACAGGGTCCTACGAGCAGTACTTC,CASERTGSYEQYF
TRBV6-5,.,few,TRBJ2-7,TGTGCCAGCACAGGGAATTCCTACGAGCAGTACTTC,CASTGNSYEQYF
TRBV27,.,.,TRBJ2-7,TGTGCCAGCAGTTTGGGGACCACCTCCTACGAGCAGTACTTC,CASSLGTTSYEQYF
TRBV7-9,TRBD2,.,TRBJ2-3,TGTGCCAGCAGCTTCTCCTGGCGGGGGGACCCTAGCACAGATACGCAGTATTTT,CASSFSWRGDPSTDTQYF
TRBV18,TRBD2,few,TRBJ2-1,TGTGCCAGCTCACCAGCCGGGACTAGCGGGAGCTCCTACAATGAGCAGTTCTTC,CASSPAGTSGSSYNEQFF
TRBV7-2,.,.,TRBJ2-1,TGTGCCAGCAGCTTATCCACTAGGGGTGAGCAGTTCTTC,CASSLSTRGEQFF
TRBV7-2,TRBD2,few,TRBJ2-7,TGTGCCAGCAGCCGTTCTAGCGGGAGTTACGAGCAGTACTTC,CASSRSSGSYEQYF
TRBV12-3/TRBV12-4,.,.,TRBJ2-5,TGTGCCAGCAGTCAAGAAGACACCCAGTACTTC,CASSQEDTQYF
TRBV9,TRBD2,.,TRBJ2-3,TGTGCCAGCAGCAACCGACTAGCTGGTACGCAGTATTTT,CASSNRLAGTQYF
TRBV19,.,.,TRBJ1-2,TGTGCCAGTAGTATCCTTCCGGCCGGCCTAGTCTTC,CASSILPAGLVF
TRBV29-1,.,.,TRBJ1-2,TGCAGCGTTATAAAGGGGGGCAGCCGAGGGACCTATGGCTACACCTTC,CSVIKGGSRGTYGYTF
TRBV6-5,TRBD1,.,TRBJ1-2,TGTGCCAGCAGTACTTCTGACAGGGCGAGTGGCTACACCTTC,CASSTSDRASGYTF
TRBV4-3,.,.,TRBJ1-3,TGCGCCAGCAGCCAAGAAGGACGGCTCTCTGGAAACACCATATATTTT,CASSQEGRLSGNTIYF
TRBV19,TRBD1,.,TRBJ1-1,TGTGCCAGTAAGGACAGGGTGAACACTGAAGCTTTCTTT,CASKDRVNTEAFF
TRBV29-1,.,.,TRBJ2-5,TGCAGCGTTGCAAAACAGGGGAGGGAGACCCAGTACTTC,CSVAKQGRETQYF
TRBV10-3,TRBD1,few,TRBJ1-5,TGTGCCATTGGGACAGACAATCAGCCCCAGCATTTT,CAIGTDNQPQHF
TRBV7-9,TRBD1,.,TRBJ2-3,TGTGCCAGCAGCTTAGCTAGGACAGGGGGCTTTGCTAGCACAGATACGCAGTATTTT,CASSLARTGGFASTDTQYF
TRBV2,TRBD2,few,TRBJ2-7,TGTGCCTTCCAAGGTAGCGGGGGTAGGGAGCAGTACTTC,CAFQGSGGREQYF
TRBV28,.,.,TRBJ1-1,TGTGCCAGCAGATGGGCAGGCCTTAACACTGAAGCTTTCTTT,CASRWAGLNTEAFF
TRBV9,.,.,TRBJ1-3,TGTGCCAGCAGCGGCAGGGGCCCTCCTGGAAACACCATATATTTT,CASSGRGPPGNTIYF
TRBV6-6,.,.,TRBJ1-1,TGTGCCAGCAGTCCGCGGGGGTGGGGACGACAAGGGAACACTGAAGCTTTCTTT,CASSPRGWGRQGNTEAFF
TRBV18,.,.,TRBJ2-3,TGTGCCAGCTCACCCCTACTCACAGATACGCAGTATTTT,CASSPLLTDTQYF
TRBV18,.,.,TRBJ2-7,TGTGCCAGCTCACCGGGCAGTGGATCCTACGAGCAGTACTTC,CASSPGSGSYEQYF